This TCR beta chain stems from a study of T-cell reconstitution after alpha-beta-depleted transplantation in children. Whole-study findings and limits: Expanded graft clones numbering several hundred reportedly gave rise to alpha-beta T cells about two months after transplant.

J lost 2 bases, V lost 1 base, and 9 bases had no gene match. Germline V lookup: CDR1 SGHAT, CDR2 FQDESV (reference sequence). This CDR3 region has 17 residues. Preparation of the TCRbeta library used unique molecular identifiers. MiXCR was run by TCRdb on the PCR reads, yielding one entry per CDR3 protein. The data contain about 590,000 distinct CDR3 sequences, 10% to 15% of them singletons. This clonotype was observed a handful of times. No antigen is known for it. The input for sequencing was PBMCs, mostly from graft donor cells, taken 360 days after TCRalphabeta/CD19-depleted stem cell transplant. The chain carries TRBV11-1 and TRBJ2-3; 7 bases match TRBD2. The source of this sequence is a male patient between 10 and 17 years old who had a stem cell transplant for acute myeloid leukemia, so the T cells may come from the graft donor. CDR3: CASSLGRLADHTDTQYF. The CDR3 nucleotides are TGTGCCAGCAGCTTAGGGCGGCTAGCGGACCACACAGATACGCAGTATTTT.